The entry below describes one T cell receptor (beta chain). By its share of the sample, this clone is medium-sized (0.01 to 0.1%). There is no known antigen for this receptor. Base qualities are not at hand, and no much larger clone is one base apart. The time point label here, explained by the study, means: pre-treatment sample, taken before nivolumab and TIL therapy. Adults with stage 4 NSCLC were enrolled in a dual-center phase I trial from late 2017 to January 2020. Samples were obtained from a single-arm, open-label phase I trial in which tumor-infiltrating lymphocyte therapy with nivolumab was evaluated in advanced non-small cell lung cancer. Blood mononuclear cells from EDTA tubes were separated on a Ficoll gradient and snap-frozen as pellets, and DNA was extracted from the cells using a Qiagen mini-prep kit. This entry belongs to a study of TIL therapy for anti-PD-1-resistant metastatic lung cancer (dated by TCRdb to about 2021). Study-level background: Before any PD-1/PD-L1 blockade was given, tumors were harvested, nivolumab was then administered, and patients who progressed went on to receive lymphodepletion, an infusion of expanded TIL, and IL-2. Enrolled patients had a median age of about 50 years (range about 38-80) and a median tumor PD-L1 proportion score of less than 7%. Across the cohort, whole-exome sequencing showed a median non-synonymous tumor mutation burden of about 1.5 mutations per megabase. Most of the cohort had lung adenocarcinoma, including a few EGFR-mutant tumors and two ALK-rearranged tumors, and half of the patients were either current or former smokers. Clonotypes were tracked across tumor, expanded TIL product and serial blood samples by T cell receptor beta sequencing of tumor and peripheral blood. The investigation overall reported the following: Infused TIL clonotypes partially replaced the baseline peripheral repertoire then decayed over months, with no apparent association between persistence and response. The study protocol defined all tumor marker inferences as exploratory. The cohort was highly selected, with more treatment-naive, never-smoker and oncogene-addicted patients than typical, limiting generalizability.

V is pruned by 2 bases and J by 8 bases, leaving 8 bases of the junction without a gene match. The CDR3 covers 14 residues, taking in both the cysteine and the phenylalanine. Only the CDR3 part of the read is kept: 42 bases, read in frame from the first base. CDR1 and CDR2 are read off the germline V gene as MGHRA and YSYEKL. Using bias-controlled multiplex PCR with the immunoSEQ v3 hsTCRB kit, the TCR beta CDR3 regions were amplified from genomic DNA. TCR libraries were sequenced on an Illumina NextSeq 500 to about 2 million read pairs for survey level or roughly 5-6.5 million for deep level. In the paper's pipeline: Clonality was reported by immunoSEQ Analyzer software, which also assigned V, D and J genes and filtered out non-productive sequences. Repertoires of infused TIL and blood were compared using productive Simpson clonality and the Morisita overlap index of productive TRB rearrangements. The absolute count of a clonotype in blood was estimated by multiplying the lymphocyte count by the CD3+ fraction and by the productive frequency of the clone. Drawn from immuneACCESS, this table holds only the in-frame rearrangements with V and J called that TCRdb kept. Clones are partly lost; checked studies trace under half to an unresolved V gene and leave the rest unexplained. That table furnishes V, J and clone size, whereas the DNA furnished D and trimming. This sample lists around 16,000 clones; roughly 70% were detected once. Together, the top ten hold around 33% of the sample.

The TCR originated in a person aged 25 to 85 with non-small cell lung cancer. The rearrangement combines TRBV4-1 with TRBJ1-2; 7 of the junction bases match TRBD1. Sequencing was performed on blood, taken at baseline. DNA sequence: TGCGCCAGCAGCCAAACTGACAGGGCGGCGGGCTACACCTTC. The translation is CASSQTDRAAGYTF.